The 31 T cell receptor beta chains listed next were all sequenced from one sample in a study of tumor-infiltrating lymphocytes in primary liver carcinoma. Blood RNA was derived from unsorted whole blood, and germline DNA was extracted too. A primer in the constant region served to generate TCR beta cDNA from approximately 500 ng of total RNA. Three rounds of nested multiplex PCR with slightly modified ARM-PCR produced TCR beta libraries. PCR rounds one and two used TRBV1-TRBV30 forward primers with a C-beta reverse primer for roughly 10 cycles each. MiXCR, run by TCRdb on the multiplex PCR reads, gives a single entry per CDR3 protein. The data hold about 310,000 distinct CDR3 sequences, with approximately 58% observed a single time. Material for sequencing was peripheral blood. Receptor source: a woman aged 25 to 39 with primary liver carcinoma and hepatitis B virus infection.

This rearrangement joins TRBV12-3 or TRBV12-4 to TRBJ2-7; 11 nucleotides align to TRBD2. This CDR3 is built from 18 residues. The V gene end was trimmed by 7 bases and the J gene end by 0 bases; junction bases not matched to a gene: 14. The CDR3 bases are TGTGCCAGCAATCTAGGGGGCGGACTAGCGGGTATCTCCTACGAGCAGTACTTC. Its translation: CASNLGGGLAGISYEQYF.

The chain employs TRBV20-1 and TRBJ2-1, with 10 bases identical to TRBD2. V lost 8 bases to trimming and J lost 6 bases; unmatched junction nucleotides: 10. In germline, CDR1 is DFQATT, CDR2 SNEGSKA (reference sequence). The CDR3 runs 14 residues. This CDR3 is CSPLVASGSNEQFF. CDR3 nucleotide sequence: TGCAGTCCACTAGTCGCTAGCGGGAGCAATGAGCAGTTCTTC.

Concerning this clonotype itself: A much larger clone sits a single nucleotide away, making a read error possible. The CDR3 protein is CSVWDSGANVLAF. The CDR3 region has the DNA TGCAGCGTTTGGGACTCTGGGGCCAACGTCCTGGCTTTC. The rearrangement links TRBV29-1 to TRBJ2-6, with D maybe TRBD2 (6 bases). The CDR3 is made up of 13 amino acids. Germline CDR1 SQVTM, CDR2 ANQGSEA.

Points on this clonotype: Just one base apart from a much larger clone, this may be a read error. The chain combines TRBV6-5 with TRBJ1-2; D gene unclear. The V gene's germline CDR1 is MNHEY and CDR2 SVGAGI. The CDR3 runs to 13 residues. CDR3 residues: CARSYRAHYGYTF. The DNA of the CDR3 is TGTGCCAGGAGTTACCGGGCCCACTATGGCTACACCTTC.

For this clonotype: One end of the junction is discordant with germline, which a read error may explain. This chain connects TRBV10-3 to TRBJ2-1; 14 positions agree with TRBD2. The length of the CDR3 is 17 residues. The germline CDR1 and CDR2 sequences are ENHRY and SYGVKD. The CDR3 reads CAIGEGTSGSSYNEQFF. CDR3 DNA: TGTGCCATCGGTGAGGGGACTAGCGGGAGCTCCTACAATGAGCAGTTCTTC.

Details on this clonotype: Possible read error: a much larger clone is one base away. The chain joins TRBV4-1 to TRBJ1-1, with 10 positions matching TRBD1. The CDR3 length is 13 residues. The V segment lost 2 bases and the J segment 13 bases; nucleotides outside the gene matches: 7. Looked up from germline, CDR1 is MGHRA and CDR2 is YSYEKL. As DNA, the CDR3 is TGCGCCAGCAGCCAACCCTGGACAGGGGGAGTTTTCTTT. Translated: CASSQPWTGGVFF.

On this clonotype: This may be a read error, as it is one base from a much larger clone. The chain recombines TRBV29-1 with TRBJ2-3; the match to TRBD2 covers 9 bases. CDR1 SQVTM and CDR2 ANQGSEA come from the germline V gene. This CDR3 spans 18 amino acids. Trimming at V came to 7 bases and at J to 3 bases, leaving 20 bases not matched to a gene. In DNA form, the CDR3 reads TGCAGCGCTACGAAGCCTACCTTAGCGGGAGCCTCGACAGATACGCAGTATTTT. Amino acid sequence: CSATKPTLAGASTDTQYF.

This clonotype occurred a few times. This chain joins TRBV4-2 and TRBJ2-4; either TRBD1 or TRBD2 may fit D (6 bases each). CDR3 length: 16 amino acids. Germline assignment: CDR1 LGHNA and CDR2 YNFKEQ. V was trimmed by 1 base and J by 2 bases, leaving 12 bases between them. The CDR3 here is CASSQGGAGTKNIQYF. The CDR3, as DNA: TGTGCCAGCAGCCAAGGGGGGGCGGGAACCAAAAACATTCAGTACTTC.

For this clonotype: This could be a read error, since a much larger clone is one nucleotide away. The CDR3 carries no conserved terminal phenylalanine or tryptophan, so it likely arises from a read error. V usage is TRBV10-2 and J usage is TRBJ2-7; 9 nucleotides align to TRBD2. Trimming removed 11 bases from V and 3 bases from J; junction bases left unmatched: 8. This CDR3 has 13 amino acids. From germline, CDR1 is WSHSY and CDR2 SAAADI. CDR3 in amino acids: CAARAAGGYEQYL. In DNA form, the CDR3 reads TGCGCCGCCAGAGCAGCGGGAGGCTACGAGCAGTACTTA.

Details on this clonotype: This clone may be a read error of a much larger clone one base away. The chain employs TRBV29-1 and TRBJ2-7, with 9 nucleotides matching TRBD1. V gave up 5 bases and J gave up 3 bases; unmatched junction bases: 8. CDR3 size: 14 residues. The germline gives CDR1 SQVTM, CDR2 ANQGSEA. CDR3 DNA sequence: TGCAGCGTTCGGGACAGGGATTTTTGCTACGAGCAGTACTTC. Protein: CSVRDRDFCYEQYF.

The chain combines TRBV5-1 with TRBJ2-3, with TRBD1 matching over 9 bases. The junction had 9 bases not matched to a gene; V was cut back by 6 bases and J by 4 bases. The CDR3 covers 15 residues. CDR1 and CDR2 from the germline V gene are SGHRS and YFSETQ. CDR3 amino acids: CASIGGGQGSDTQYF. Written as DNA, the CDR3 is TGCGCCAGCATCGGTGGGGGACAGGGTTCAGATACGCAGTATTTT.

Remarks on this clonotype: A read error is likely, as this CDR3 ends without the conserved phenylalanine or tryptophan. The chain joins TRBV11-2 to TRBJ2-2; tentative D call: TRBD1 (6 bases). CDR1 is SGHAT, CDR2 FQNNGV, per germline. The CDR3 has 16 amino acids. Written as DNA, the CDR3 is TGTGCCAGCAGCCCCCGACAGGCCGCGAACACCAGGGAGCTGTTTTTA. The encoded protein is CASSPRQAANTRELFL.

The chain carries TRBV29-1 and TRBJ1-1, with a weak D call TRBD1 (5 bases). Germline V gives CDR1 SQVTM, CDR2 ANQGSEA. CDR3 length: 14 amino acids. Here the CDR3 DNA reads TGCATCGGCCGCCGGGGGGGGGAGGACACTGAAGCTTTCTTT. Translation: CIGRRGGEDTEAFF.

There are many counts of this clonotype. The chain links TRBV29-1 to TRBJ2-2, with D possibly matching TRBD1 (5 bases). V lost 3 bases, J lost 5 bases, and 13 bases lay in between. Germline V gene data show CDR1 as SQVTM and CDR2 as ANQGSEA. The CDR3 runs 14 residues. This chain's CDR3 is CSVDGATATGELFF. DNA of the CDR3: TGCAGCGTTGATGGAGCGACAGCTACCGGGGAGCTGTTTTTT.

The CDR3 DNA reads TGTGCCGGCATCCCTAGGTATGGCCGCAATGAGCAGTTCTTC. Protein sequence: CAGIPRYGRNEQFF. This chain uses TRBV12-3 or TRBV12-4 with TRBJ2-1; D is unclear. V was cut by 11 bases and J by 6 bases, with 20 bases left in between. The CDR3 spans 14 residues.

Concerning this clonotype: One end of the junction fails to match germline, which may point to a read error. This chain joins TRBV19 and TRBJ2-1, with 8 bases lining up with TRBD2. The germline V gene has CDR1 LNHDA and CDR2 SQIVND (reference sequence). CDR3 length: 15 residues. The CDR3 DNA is TGTGTCAGTAGTATTCGGAGCGGGAGTAAAGATGAGCAGTTCTTC. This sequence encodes CVSSIRSGSKDEQFF.

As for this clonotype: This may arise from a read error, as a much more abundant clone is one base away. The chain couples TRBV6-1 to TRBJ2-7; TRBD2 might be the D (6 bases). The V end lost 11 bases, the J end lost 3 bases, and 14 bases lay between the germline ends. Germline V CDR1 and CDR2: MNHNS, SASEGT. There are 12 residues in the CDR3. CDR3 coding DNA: TGTGCCGGCACGGAGGGGCTCTACGAGCAGTACTTC. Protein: CAGTEGLYEQYF.

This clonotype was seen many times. This CDR3 is CASRAALLAPRGGELFF. The CDR3 nucleotides read TGTGCCAGCAGGGCAGCCCTTCTAGCACCCCGGGGGGGGGAGCTGTTTTTT. V usage is TRBV12-3 or TRBV12-4 and J usage is TRBJ2-2, with D maybe TRBD2 (6 bases). The CDR3 runs to 17 residues. V dropped 6 bases and J dropped 8 bases, with 25 bases sitting between them.

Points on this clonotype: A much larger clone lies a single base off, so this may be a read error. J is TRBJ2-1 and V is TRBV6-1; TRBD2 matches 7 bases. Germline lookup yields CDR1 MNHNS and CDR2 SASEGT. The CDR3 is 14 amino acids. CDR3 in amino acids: CTSSEARTSGEQFF. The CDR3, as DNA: TGTACCAGCAGTGAAGCACGGACTAGTGGGGAGCAGTTCTTC.

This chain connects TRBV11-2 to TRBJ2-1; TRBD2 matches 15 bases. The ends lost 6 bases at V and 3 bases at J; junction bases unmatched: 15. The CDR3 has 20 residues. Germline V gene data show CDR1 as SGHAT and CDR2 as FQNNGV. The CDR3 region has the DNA TGTGCCAGCAGTTTCGGACTAGCGGGAGGGAAAAGAGGCTTCTACAATGAGCAGTTCTTC. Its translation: CASSFGLAGGKRGFYNEQFF.

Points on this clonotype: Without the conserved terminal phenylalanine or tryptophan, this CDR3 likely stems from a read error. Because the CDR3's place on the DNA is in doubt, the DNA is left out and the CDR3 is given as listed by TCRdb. CDR3 residues: CGVDGLAGEVSIQY. The chain employs TRBV29-1 and TRBJ2-4; the table calls TRBD2, which could not be checked here. Germline assignment: CDR1 SQVTM and CDR2 ANQGSEA. From its first to its last residue, the CDR3 has 14 amino acids.

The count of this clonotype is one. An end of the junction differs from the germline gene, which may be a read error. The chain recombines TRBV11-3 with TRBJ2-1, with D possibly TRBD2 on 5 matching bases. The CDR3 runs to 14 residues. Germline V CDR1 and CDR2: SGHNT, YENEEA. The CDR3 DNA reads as TGTGCCAGCGGATCCGGGATTAGTTTCAATGTGCAGTTCTTC. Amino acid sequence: CASGSGISFNVQFF. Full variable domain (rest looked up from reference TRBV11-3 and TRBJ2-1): EAGVVQSPRYKIIEKKQPVAFWCNPISGHNTLYWYLQNLGQGPELLIRYENEEAVDDSQLPKDRFSAERLKGVDSTLKIQPAELGDSAVYLCASGSGISFNVQFFGPGTRLTVL.

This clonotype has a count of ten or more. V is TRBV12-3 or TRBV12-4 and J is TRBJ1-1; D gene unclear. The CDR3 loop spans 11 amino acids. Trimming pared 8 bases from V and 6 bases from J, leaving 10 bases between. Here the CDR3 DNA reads TGTGCCAGCCGGACGGGCGCTGAAGCTTTCTTT. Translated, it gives CASRTGAEAFF.

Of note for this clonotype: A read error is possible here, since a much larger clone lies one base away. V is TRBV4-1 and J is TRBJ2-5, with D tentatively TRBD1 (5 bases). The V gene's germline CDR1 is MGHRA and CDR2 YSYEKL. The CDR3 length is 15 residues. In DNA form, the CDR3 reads TGCGCCAGCCGCCAAGATTCCAGGGCAGGAGAGACCCAGTACTTC. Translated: CASRQDSRAGETQYF.

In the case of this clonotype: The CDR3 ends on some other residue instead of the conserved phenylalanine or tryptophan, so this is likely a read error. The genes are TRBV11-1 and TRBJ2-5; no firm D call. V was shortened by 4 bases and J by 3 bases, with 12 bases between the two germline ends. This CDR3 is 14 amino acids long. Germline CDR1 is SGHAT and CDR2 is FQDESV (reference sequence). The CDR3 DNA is TGTGCCAGCAGCTCTGGGCTGTTCGAAGAGACCCAGTACCTC. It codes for CASSSGLFEETQYL.

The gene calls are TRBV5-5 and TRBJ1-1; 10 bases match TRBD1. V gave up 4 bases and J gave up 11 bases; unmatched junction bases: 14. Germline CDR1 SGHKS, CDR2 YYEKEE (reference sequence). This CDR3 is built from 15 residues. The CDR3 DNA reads TGTGCCAGCAGCCTGTTAAGACAGGGGGCCTTTGACGCTTTCTTT. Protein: CASSLLRQGAFDAFF.

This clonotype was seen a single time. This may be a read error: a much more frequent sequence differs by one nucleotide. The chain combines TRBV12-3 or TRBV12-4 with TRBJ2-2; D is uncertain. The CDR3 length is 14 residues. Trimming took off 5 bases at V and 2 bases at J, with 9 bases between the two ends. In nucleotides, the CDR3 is TGTGCCAGCAGTCTCCGGAGAAACACCGGGGAGCTGTTTTTT. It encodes CASSLRRNTGELFF.

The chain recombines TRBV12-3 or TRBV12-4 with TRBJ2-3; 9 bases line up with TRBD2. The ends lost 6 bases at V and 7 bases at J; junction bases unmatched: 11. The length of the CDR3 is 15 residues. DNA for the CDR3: TGTGCCAGCAGAAACCAGGCGGGAGGGCCGAATACGCAGTATTTT. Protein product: CASRNQAGGPNTQYF.

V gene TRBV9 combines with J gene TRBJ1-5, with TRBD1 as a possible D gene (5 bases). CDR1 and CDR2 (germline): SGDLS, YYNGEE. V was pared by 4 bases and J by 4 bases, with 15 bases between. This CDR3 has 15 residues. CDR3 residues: CASSSDGTLNQPQHF. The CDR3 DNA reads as TGTGCCAGCAGCTCTGACGGGACTCTTAATCAGCCCCAGCATTTT.

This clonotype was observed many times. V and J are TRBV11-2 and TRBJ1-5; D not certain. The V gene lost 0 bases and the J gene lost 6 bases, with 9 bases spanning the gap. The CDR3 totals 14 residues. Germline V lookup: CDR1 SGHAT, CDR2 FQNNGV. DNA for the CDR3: TGTGCCAGCAGCTTAGATCAAGGCATTCAGCCCCAGCATTTT. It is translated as CASSLDQGIQPQHF.

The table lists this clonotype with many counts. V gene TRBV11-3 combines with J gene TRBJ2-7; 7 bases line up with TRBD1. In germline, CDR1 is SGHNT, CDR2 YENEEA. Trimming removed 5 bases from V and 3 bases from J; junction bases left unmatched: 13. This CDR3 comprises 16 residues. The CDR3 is CASSRGIGTVVYEQYF. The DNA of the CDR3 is TGTGCCAGCAGCAGGGGGATAGGGACAGTCGTCTACGAGCAGTACTTC.